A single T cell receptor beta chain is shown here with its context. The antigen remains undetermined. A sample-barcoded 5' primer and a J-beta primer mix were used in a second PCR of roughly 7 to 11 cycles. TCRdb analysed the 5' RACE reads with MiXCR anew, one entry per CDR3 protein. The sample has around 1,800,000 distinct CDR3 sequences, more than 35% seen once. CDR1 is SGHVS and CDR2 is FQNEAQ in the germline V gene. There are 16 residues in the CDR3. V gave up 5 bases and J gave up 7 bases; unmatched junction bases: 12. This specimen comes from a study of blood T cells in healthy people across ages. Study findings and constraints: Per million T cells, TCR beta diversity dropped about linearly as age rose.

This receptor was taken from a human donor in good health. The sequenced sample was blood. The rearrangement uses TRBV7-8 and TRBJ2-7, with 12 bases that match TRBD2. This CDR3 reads CASSLTSGGTLSEQYF. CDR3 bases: TGTGCCAGCAGCCTAACTAGCGGGGGGACCTTATCGGAGCAGTACTTC. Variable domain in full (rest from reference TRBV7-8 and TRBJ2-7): GAGVSQSPRYKVAKRGQDVALRCDPISGHVSLFWYQQALGQGPEFLTYFQNEAQLDKSGLPSDRFFAERPEGSVSTLKIQRTQQEDSAVYLCASSLTSGGTLSEQYFGPGTRLTVT.